This TCR beta chain was obtained from a study of T cell repertoires in cytomegalovirus infection. The study's findings and limits: Individuals carrying CMV plus the relevant HLA were identified by cumulative frequency of public TCR beta families.

One entry per CDR3 protein results from TCRdb running MiXCR on the reads. There are more than 150,000 distinct CDR3 sequences in the sample; roughly 15% occur only once, and roughly a sixth lies in the top ten. V lost 1 base and J lost 5; bases outside the gene matches: 4. Germline lookup yields CDR1 LGHNA and CDR2 YSLEER. The CDR3 totals 15 residues. This clonotype has more than one count but fewer than ten. Its antigen is unknown. The chain is built from TRBV4-3 and TRBJ1-5; 8 positions match TRBD1. The clonotype originates from a human donor in good health (CMV status not recorded). Some clones in this sample may be carry-over from other donors' samples. The sequencing input was CD8+ T cells from PBMCs. The CDR3 DNA is TGCGCCAGCAGCCAAGGGACAGGGAGACATCAGCCCCAGCATTTT. Translation gives CASSQGTGRHQPQHF.